The 2 T cell receptor beta chains listed next were all sequenced from one sample in a study of blood T cell repertoires in COVID-19. The repertoire was sequenced with immunoSEQ multiplex PCR; TCRdb's copy has only in-frame clones and lacks some. The data contain some 110,000 clones, 86% of them seen just once; the ten biggest clones take up about 4.7%. Sequencing used peripheral blood. These receptors all come from a man in his forties with acute or convalescent COVID-19.

This clone is a singleton in its sample. The rearrangement links TRBV18 to TRBJ2-1; 16 bases fit TRBD2. The trim removed 2 bases at V and 8 bases at J, leaving 3 bases unmatched. The V gene's germline CDR1 is KGHSH and CDR2 LQKENI. This CDR3 contains 16 residues. In DNA form, the CDR3 reads TGTGCCAGCTCACCAGGGACTAGCGGGAGGGGAGATGAGCAGTTCTTC. It yields the protein CASSPGTSGRGDEQFF.

This clone showed up just once. The gene calls are TRBV6-2 or TRBV6-3 and TRBJ1-5; 7 bases agree with TRBD1. CDR1 and CDR2 (germline): MNHEY, SVGEGT. The length of the CDR3 is 15 residues. V shed 4 bases, J shed 5 bases, and the junction held 8 bases outside the gene matches. CDR3 amino acids: CASSSSTGEDQPQHF. CDR3 DNA sequence: TGTGCCAGCAGTTCCAGTACAGGGGAGGATCAGCCCCAGCATTTT.